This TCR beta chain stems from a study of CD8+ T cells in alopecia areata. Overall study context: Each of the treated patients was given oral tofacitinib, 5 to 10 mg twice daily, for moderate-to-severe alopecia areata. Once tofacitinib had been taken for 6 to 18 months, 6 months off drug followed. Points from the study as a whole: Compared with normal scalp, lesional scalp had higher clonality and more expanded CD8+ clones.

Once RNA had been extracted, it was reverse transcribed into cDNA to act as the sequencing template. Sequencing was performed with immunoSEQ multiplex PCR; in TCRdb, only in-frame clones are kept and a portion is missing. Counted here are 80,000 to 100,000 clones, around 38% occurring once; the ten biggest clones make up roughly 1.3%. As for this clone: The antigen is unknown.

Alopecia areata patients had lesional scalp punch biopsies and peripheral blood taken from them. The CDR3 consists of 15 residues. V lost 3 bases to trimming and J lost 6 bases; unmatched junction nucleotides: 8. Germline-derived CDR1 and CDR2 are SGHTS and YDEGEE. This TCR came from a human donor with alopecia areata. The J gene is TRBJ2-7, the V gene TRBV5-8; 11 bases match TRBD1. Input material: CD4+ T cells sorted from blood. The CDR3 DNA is TGTGCCAGCAGCTACCGGGACAGGGGGAAGAGCGAGCAGTACTTC. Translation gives CASSYRDRGKSEQYF.